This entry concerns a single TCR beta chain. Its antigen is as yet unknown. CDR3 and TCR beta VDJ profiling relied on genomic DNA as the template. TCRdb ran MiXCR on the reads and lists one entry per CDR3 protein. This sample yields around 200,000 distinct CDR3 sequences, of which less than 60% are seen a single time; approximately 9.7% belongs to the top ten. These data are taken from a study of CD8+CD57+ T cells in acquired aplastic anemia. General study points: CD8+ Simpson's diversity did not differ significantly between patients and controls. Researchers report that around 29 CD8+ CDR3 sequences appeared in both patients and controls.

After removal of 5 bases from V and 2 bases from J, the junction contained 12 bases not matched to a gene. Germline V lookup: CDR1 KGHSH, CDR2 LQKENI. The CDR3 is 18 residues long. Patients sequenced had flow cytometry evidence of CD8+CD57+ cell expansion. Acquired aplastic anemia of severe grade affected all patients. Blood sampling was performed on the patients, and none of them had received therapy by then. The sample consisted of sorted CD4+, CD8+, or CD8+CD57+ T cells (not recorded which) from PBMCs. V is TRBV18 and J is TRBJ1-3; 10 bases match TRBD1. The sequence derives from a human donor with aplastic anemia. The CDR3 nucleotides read TGTGCCAGCTCAAACCGGGACAGGGGCATATGGGCTGGAAACACCATATATTTT. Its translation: CASSNRDRGIWAGNTIYF.